This T cell receptor beta chain was recovered during a study of blood T cell repertoires in COVID-19. About the study: Specimens from acute and convalescent COVID-19 originated in the United States, Italy and Spain. T cells, B-cell-depleted T cells, or PBMCs provided the cDNA or gDNA that served as material.

The CDR3 has 15 residues. The V and J ends lost 4 bases and 0 bases, in that order; junction bases with no gene match: 3. Looked up from germline, CDR1 is SGHDT and CDR2 is YYEEEE. Under the authors' procedure: Reference gene primers were amplified, and this amplification served to estimate nucleated cell counts. Produced via immunoSEQ multiplex PCR; TCRdb's table is partial and in-frame only. D and trimming come from the DNA, and the V and J calls and clone size come from that table. The table records roughly 100,000 clones, roughly 84% of them present only once. The chain carries TRBV5-6 and TRBJ1-4, with 7 nucleotides matching TRBD1. The TCR sequence derives from a man between 70 and 80 years old with active or convalescent COVID-19. Sequenced material: peripheral blood. DNA of the CDR3: TGTGCCAGCAGCAACAGGGGAGCAACTAATGAAAAACTGTTTTTT. This translates into CASSNRGATNEKLFF.